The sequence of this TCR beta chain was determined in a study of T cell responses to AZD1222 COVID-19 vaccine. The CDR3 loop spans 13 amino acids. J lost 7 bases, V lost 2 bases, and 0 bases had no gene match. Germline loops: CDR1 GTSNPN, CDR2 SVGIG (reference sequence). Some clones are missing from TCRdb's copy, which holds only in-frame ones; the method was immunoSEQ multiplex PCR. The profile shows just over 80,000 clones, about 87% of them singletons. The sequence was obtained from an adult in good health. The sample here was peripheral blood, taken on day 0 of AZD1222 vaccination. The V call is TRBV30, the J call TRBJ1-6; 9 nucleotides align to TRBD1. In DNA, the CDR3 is TGTGCCTGGAGTACAGGGGGCAATTCACCCCTCCACTTT. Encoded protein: CAWSTGGNSPLHF.